What follows are 28 T cell receptor beta chains derived from one specimen sequenced in a study of naive and memory T cell subsets listed by TCRdb under 2017. Library preparation was by UMI-ligation and nested PCR. Sequencer: Illumina MiSeq. The beta constant-region primer was an equimolar mix of two oligonucleotides covering both TRBC1 and TRBC2. The raw public data were reprocessed by TCRdb itself: fastp quality trimming at Q25, MiXCR clonotype calling, in-frame beta chains only. Under each unique CDR3 protein, matching rows form one entry showing the most common genes and DNA. The sample contains 120,000 to 150,000 distinct CDR3 sequences, approximately 15% of them found a single time. The ten top clones hold around 0.14% of the sample. Input material: naive CD4+ T cells from blood. The cell subset or site label corresponds to: naive T cells, CD45RA high CD27+. These receptors were collected from a human donor in good health.

This clonotype has more than one count but fewer than ten. The chain couples TRBV20-1 to TRBJ2-3, with TRBD2 identical over 12 bases. The CDR3 contains 16 residues. Germline CDR1 DFQATT, CDR2 SNEGSKA (reference sequence). Germline trimming cut 2 bases from V and 4 bases from J; bases unmatched to any gene: 7. The CDR3 nucleotides are TGCAGTGCTAGACCTGGACTAGCGGGAAACTCAGATACGCAGTATTTT. Amino acid sequence: CSARPGLAGNSDTQYF.

J is TRBJ2-5 and V is TRBV20-1; TRBD1 aligns across 8 bases. The V gene's germline CDR1 is DFQATT and CDR2 SNEGSKA (reference sequence). V lost 0 bases and J lost 5; bases outside the gene matches: 5. The CDR3 length is 14 residues. Here the CDR3 DNA reads TGCAGTGCTAGAGACAGGGGGCAAATTGAGACCCAGTACTTC. Amino acid sequence: CSARDRGQIETQYF.

This clonotype has only a few counts. The chain is built from TRBV6-2 or TRBV6-3 and TRBJ2-5; the D gene is possibly TRBD2 (5 bases). V lost 2 bases to trimming and J lost 9 bases, with 19 bases between them. Germline CDR1 reads MNHEY; CDR2 reads SVGEGT. The CDR3 length is 15 residues. Here the CDR3 reads CASSYGGRPPLAQYF. In nucleotides, the CDR3 is TGTGCCAGCAGTTACGGAGGCCGGCCCCCCTTGGCCCAGTACTTC.

This clonotype was observed once. This rearrangement joins TRBV6-5 to TRBJ2-7; D remains unclear. The CDR3 spans 15 residues. Looked up from germline, CDR1 is MNHEY and CDR2 is SVGAGI. Trimming cost V 5 bases and J 4 bases, with 18 bases left between them. The DNA for the CDR3 is TGTGCCAGCAGTACCTTGTTCCAGTTGCCTTACGAGCAGTACTTC. Translated, it gives CASSTLFQLPYEQYF.

This sequence joins TRBV3-1 and TRBJ2-4, with D possibly matching TRBD1 (6 bases). Germline V CDR1 and CDR2: LGHDT, YNNKEL (reference sequence). The CDR3 extends over 13 amino acids. Between the trimmed V and J ends, which lost 4 bases and 9 bases, there was a span of 13 bases. CDR3 nucleotides: TGTGCCAGCAGCCTGGAAAGAGGGGGCATTCAGTACTTC. Amino acid sequence: CASSLERGGIQYF. Based on the CDR3 plus reference TRBV3-1 and TRBJ2-4, the full variable domain is DTAVSQTPKYLVTQMGNDKSIKCEQNLGHDTMYWYKQDSKKFLKIMFSYNNKELIINETVPNRFSPKSPDKAHLNLHINSLELGDSAVYFCASSLERGGIQYFGAGTRLSVL.

There are a few counts of this clonotype. The rearrangement uses TRBV27 and TRBJ2-2; 11 positions match TRBD2. CDR1 is MNHEY, CDR2 SMNVEV, per germline (reference sequence). The trim removed 9 bases at V and 6 bases at J, leaving 6 bases unmatched. The CDR3 has 14 amino acids. The CDR3 loop is CASALAGEAGELFF. CDR3 in DNA: TGTGCCAGTGCACTAGCGGGAGAGGCCGGGGAGCTGTTTTTT.

The chain uses TRBV5-1 and TRBJ2-2; D perhaps matches TRBD2 (6 bases). V was trimmed by 4 bases and J by 5 bases, leaving 12 bases between them. Germline values: CDR1 SGHRS, CDR2 YFSETQ. The length of the CDR3 is 14 residues. CDR3 sequence (DNA): TGCGCCAGCAGCGAAATAAGCGGGACCGGGGAGCTGTTTTTT. It is translated as CASSEISGTGELFF.

This clonotype was recorded many times. This chain uses TRBV28 with TRBJ2-3; a possible D gene is TRBD2 (5 bases). The germline V and J ends were trimmed by 6 bases and 2 bases, with 15 bases remaining between them. This CDR3 spans 15 amino acids. Germline-derived CDR1 and CDR2 are MDHEN and SYDVKM. The CDR3: CASSYETTDTDTQYF. The CDR3 DNA reads as TGTGCCAGCAGCTACGAGACTACCGACACAGATACGCAGTATTTT.

The sample holds a few counts of this clonotype. V usage is TRBV5-1 and J usage is TRBJ2-3; the D gene is possibly TRBD1 (5 bases). Trimming removed 0 bases at V and 11 bases at J, with 16 bases between. Germline CDR1 is SGHRS and CDR2 is YFSETQ. The CDR3 has 14 residues. The CDR3 DNA follows: TGCGCCAGCAGCTTGGAGGGGCTTCGAATGAGGCAGTATTTT. Protein product: CASSLEGLRMRQYF.

There are many counts of this clonotype. The rearrangement joins TRBV30 to TRBJ2-1; weak D call: TRBD2 (5 bases). In germline, CDR1 is GTSNPN, CDR2 SVGIG (reference sequence). Trimming took 4 bases from V and 6 from J, leaving 16 bases between them. The CDR3 loop spans 14 amino acids. In DNA, the CDR3 is TGTGCCTGGACTGCTGGGAGTCGGTCCAATGAGCAGTTCTTC. Encoded protein: CAWTAGSRSNEQFF.

The chain recombines TRBV2 with TRBJ1-2; 8 bases fit TRBD1. V dropped 6 bases and J dropped 0; count of bases not matched to a gene: 9. This CDR3 is 16 amino acids long. Germline V gene data show CDR1 as SNHLY and CDR2 as FYNNEI. The CDR3 bases are TGTGCCAGCAGCCGACAGGGGCCGGTAGCTAACTATGGCTACACCTTC. Its protein product is CASSRQGPVANYGYTF.

Worth noting for this clonotype: At one end, the junction sequence differs from germline, possibly due to a read error. This chain connects TRBV12-5 to TRBJ1-4; no clear D. This CDR3 comprises 16 residues. CDR1 and CDR2 (germline): LGHNT, FRNRAP. This CDR3 reads CASDLALSAANEKLFF. The CDR3 bases are TGTGCTAGTGATTTGGCCCTCAGTGCGGCTAATGAAAAACTGTTTTTT.

This clonotype was seen a few times. The CDR3 bases are TGTGCCACCAGCAGAGGGGGGATTGGGTCCTACGAGCAGTACTTC. This sequence encodes CATSRGGIGSYEQYF. The chain uses TRBV15 and TRBJ2-7; possibly TRBD1 or TRBD2 for D (5 bases each). In germline, CDR1 is LNHNV, CDR2 YYDKDF (reference sequence). This CDR3 contains 15 residues. The germline V and J ends were trimmed by 1 base and 1 base, with 11 bases remaining between them.

The sample holds a few counts of this clonotype. The genes are TRBV12-3 or TRBV12-4 and TRBJ2-6; maybe TRBD1 (6 bases). The CDR3 sequence is 14 residues long. V lost 6 bases to trimming and J lost 4 bases, with 10 bases between them. The CDR3, as DNA: TGTGCCAGCAGGCGACAGGCGGGGGCCAACGTCCTGACTTTC. Its translation: CASRRQAGANVLTF.

This clonotype showed up just a few times. The chain uses TRBV28 and TRBJ2-6, with D perhaps matching TRBD1 or TRBD2 (7 bases each). Between the trimmed V and J ends, which lost 6 bases and 1 base, there was a span of 13 bases. The length of the CDR3 is 16 residues. CDR1 and CDR2 from the germline V gene are MDHEN and SYDVKM. CDR3 DNA sequence: TGTGCCAGCAGGCCCCAGGGGGGGTCTGGGGCCAACGTCCTGACTTTC. This gives the protein CASRPQGGSGANVLTF.

The genes are TRBV18 and TRBJ1-1, with 7 nucleotides matching TRBD1. CDR3 length: 14 amino acids. Germline assignment: CDR1 KGHSH and CDR2 LQKENI. V gave up 3 bases and J gave up 4 bases; unmatched junction bases: 5. The chain's CDR3 is CASSPGYRGTEAFF. The CDR3 DNA follows: TGTGCCAGCTCACCGGGATACAGGGGCACTGAAGCTTTCTTT.

This clonotype was counted a few times. The chain uses TRBV29-1 and TRBJ2-3, with TRBD2 identical over 13 bases. Germline assignment: CDR1 SQVTM and CDR2 ANQGSEA. Trimming cost V 6 bases and J 1 base; bases outside gene matches: 7. CDR3 length: 16 residues. In DNA, the CDR3 is TGCAGCGTGCCCGGGACTAGCGGGATGGGCACAGATACGCAGTATTTT. This codes for CSVPGTSGMGTDTQYF.

Only a few counts were recorded for this clonotype. This chain uses TRBV5-4 with TRBJ2-1; 9 bases agree with TRBD1. Per germline, CDR1 SGHNT and CDR2 YYREEE (reference sequence). The CDR3 has 13 amino acids. The V gene end was trimmed by 8 bases and the J gene end by 4 bases; junction bases not matched to a gene: 4. This CDR3 is CASGTGHYNEQFF. The CDR3 nucleotides are TGTGCCAGTGGGACAGGGCATTACAATGAGCAGTTCTTC.

The chain uses TRBV28 and TRBJ1-1, with 9 bases lining up with TRBD1. Germline assignment: CDR1 MDHEN and CDR2 SYDVKM. V dropped 6 bases and J dropped 6; count of bases not matched to a gene: 5. This CDR3 is 13 amino acids long. Written as DNA, the CDR3 is TGTGCCAGCAGCAATACAGGGGGCCCTGAAGCTTTCTTT. Its protein is CASSNTGGPEAFF.

This clonotype was detected only a few times. This sequence joins TRBV18 and TRBJ2-5; D gene uncertain. Germline V gene lookup returns CDR1 KGHSH and CDR2 LQKENI. This CDR3 has 13 residues. With 3 bases removed from V and 1 base from J, the gap between germline ends came to 6 bases. CDR3 nucleotide sequence: TGTGCCAGCTCACCTGGCTCCCAAGAGACCCAGTACTTC. Amino acid sequence: CASSPGSQETQYF. Full variable domain (missing parts from reference TRBV18 and TRBJ2-5): NAGVMQNPRHLVRRRGQEARLRCSPMKGHSHVYWYRQLPEEGLKFMVYLQKENIIDESGMPKERFSAEFPKEGPSILRIQQVVRGDSAAYFCASSPGSQETQYFGPGTRLLVL.

This clonotype was seen a handful of times. The J gene is TRBJ2-2, the V gene TRBV7-2; D may be TRBD1 (5 bases). Trimming cost V 3 bases and J 5 bases, with 10 bases left between them. Looked up from germline, CDR1 is SGHTA and CDR2 is FQGNSA. This CDR3 contains 14 residues. CDR3 residues: CASSFLAGTGELFF. CDR3 DNA: TGTGCCAGCAGCTTCCTCGCAGGGACCGGGGAGCTGTTTTTT.

CDR3 DNA sequence: TGTGCCAGCAGTATTACCTCGGGGCAGCCCCAGCATTTT. As protein: CASSITSGQPQHF. The chain uses TRBV28 and TRBJ1-5, with D unresolved. Trimming shortened V by 5 bases and J by 7 bases, and 12 bases separated the two germline ends. This CDR3 contains 13 residues. Germline CDR1 MDHEN, CDR2 SYDVKM.

This clonotype has at least ten counts. The chain couples TRBV25-1 to TRBJ1-6, with D unresolved. The germline V gene has CDR1 MGHDK and CDR2 SYGVNS. This CDR3 comprises 14 residues. The V end was cut by 1 base, the J end by 10 bases, with 11 bases between. CDR3 region: CASSELSPGSPLHF. DNA of the CDR3: TGTGCCAGCAGTGAATTGAGTCCGGGCTCACCCCTCCACTTT.

J is TRBJ2-1 and V is TRBV14; D tentatively fits TRBD1 or TRBD2 (5 bases each). The germline V gene has CDR1 SGHDN and CDR2 FVKESK. There are 15 residues in the CDR3. Trimming took 0 bases from V and 4 from J, leaving 10 bases between them. CDR3 DNA sequence: TGTGCCAGCAGCCAAGAGGGACGTGGATACAATGAGCAGTTCTTC. It yields the protein CASSQEGRGYNEQFF.

The chain combines TRBV12-3 or TRBV12-4 with TRBJ1-4, with 10 bases lining up with TRBD1. V gave up 6 bases and J gave up 8 bases; unmatched junction bases: 6. CDR3 length: 14 amino acids. CDR3 region: CASSPTGGAEKLFF. In DNA, the CDR3 is TGTGCCAGCAGCCCGACAGGGGGCGCGGAAAAACTGTTTTTT.

This clonotype was observed a handful of times. The rearrangement links TRBV7-3 to TRBJ2-3; 11 bases match TRBD2. V lost 4 bases to trimming and J lost 2 bases; unmatched junction nucleotides: 8. CDR1 is SGHTA and CDR2 is FQGTGA in the germline V gene. This CDR3 has 17 amino acids. CDR3 region: CASSSGTSGPNTDTQYF. The CDR3 bases are TGTGCCAGCAGCTCCGGGACTAGCGGCCCCAACACAGATACGCAGTATTTT. Drawing the rest from reference TRBV7-3 and TRBJ2-3, the complete variable domain is GAGVSQTPSNKVTEKGKYVELRCDPISGHTALYWYRQSLGQGPEFLIYFQGTGAADDSGLPNDRFFAVRPEGSVSTLKIQRTERGDSAVYLCASSSGTSGPNTDTQYFGPGTRLTVL.

The chain couples TRBV25-1 to TRBJ2-7; no reliable D call. V was clipped by 1 base and J by 0 bases, with 10 bases between them. The V gene's germline CDR1 is MGHDK and CDR2 SYGVNS. The CDR3 is 15 residues long. The CDR3 nucleotides read TGTGCCAGCAGTGAATTGAACGGGTACTCCTACGAGCAGTACTTC. Translation: CASSELNGYSYEQYF.

J is TRBJ2-3 and V is TRBV5-4; 14 bases are a match to TRBD2. The CDR3 extends over 18 amino acids. Germline V gives CDR1 SGHNT, CDR2 YYREEE (reference sequence). V shed 4 bases and J 4 bases; nucleotides not matched to a gene: 11. The CDR3 nucleotides are TGTGCCAGCAGCATAGGACTAGCGGGAGGTGTGTCAGCAGATACGCAGTATTTT. It translates to CASSIGLAGGVSADTQYF. The full variable domain, in which reference TRBV5-4 and TRBJ2-3 provide the parts outside the CDR3, is ETGVTQSPTHLIKTRGQQVTLRCSSQSGHNTVSWYQQALGQGPQFIFQYYREEENGRGNFPPRFSGLQFPNYSSELNVNALELDDSALYLCASSIGLAGGVSADTQYFGPGTRLTVL.